This TCR beta chain was profiled in a study of blood T cell repertoires in COVID-19. Study at large: Some COVID-19 samples were acute and others convalescent; all came from the United States, Italy and Spain.

Clones were sequenced by immunoSEQ multiplex PCR, and TCRdb holds only the in-frame ones, with some missing. Of about 83,000 clones detected, around nine tenths appear once; the ten largest clones hold 8%. Germline assignment: CDR1 SNHLY and CDR2 FYNNEI. The CDR3 has 17 amino acids. V lost 3 bases to trimming and J lost 5 bases; unmatched junction nucleotides: 12. The clonotype was recovered from a man older than 75 with active or convalescent COVID-19. Sequencing was performed on peripheral blood. This chain uses TRBV2 with TRBJ2-2; TRBD1 matches 7 bases. CDR3 loop: CASSDASTGPRTGELFF. The CDR3 nucleotides are TGTGCCAGCAGTGACGCTTCGACAGGGCCTCGAACCGGGGAGCTGTTTTTT.